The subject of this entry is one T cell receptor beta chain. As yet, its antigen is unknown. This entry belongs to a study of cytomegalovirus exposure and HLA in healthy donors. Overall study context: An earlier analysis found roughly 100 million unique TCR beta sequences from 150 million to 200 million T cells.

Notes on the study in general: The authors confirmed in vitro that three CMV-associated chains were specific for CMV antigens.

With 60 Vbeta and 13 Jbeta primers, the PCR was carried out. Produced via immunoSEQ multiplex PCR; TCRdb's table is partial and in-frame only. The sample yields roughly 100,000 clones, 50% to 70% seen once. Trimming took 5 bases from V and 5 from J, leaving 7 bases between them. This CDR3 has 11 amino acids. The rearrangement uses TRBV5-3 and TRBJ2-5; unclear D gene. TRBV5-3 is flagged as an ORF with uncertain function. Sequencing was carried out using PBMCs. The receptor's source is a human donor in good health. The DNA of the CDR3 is TGTGCCAGAAGAGAGCCCGAGACCCAGTACTTC. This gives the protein CARREPETQYF.